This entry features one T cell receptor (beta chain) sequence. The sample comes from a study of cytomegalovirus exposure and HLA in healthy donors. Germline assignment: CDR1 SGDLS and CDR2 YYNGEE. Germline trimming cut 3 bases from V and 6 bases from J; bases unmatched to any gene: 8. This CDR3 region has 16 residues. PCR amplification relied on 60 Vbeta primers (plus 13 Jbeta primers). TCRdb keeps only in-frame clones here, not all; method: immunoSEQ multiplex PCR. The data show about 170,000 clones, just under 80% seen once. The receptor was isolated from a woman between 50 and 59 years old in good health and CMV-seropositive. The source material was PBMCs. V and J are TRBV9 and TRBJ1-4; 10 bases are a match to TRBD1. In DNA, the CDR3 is TGTGCCAGCAGCGCAGGGGGACAGGGGCGTTATGAAAAACTGTTTTTT. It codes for CASSAGGQGRYEKLFF.